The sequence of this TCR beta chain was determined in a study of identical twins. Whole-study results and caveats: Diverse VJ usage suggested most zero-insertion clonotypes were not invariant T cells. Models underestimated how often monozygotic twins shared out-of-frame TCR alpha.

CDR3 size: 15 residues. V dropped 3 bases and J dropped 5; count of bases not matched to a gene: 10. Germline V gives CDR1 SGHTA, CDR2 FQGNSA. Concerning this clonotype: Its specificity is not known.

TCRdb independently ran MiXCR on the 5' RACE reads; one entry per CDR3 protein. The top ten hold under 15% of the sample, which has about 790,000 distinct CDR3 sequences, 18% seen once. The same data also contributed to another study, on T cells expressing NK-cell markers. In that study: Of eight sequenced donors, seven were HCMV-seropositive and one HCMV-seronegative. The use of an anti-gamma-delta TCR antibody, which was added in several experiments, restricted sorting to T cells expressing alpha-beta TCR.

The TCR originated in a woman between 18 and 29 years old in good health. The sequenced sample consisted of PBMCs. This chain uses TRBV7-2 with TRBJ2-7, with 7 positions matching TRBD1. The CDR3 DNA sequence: TGTGCCAGCAGCTTGGGCCGGGACAGTTTCCACGAGCAGTACTTC. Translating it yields CASSLGRDSFHEQYF. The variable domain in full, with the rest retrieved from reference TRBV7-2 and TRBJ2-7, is GAGVSQSPSNKVTEKGKDVELRCDPISGHTALYWYRQSLGQGLEFLIYFQGNSAPDKSGLPSDRFSAERTGGSVSTLTIQRTQQEDSAVYLCASSLGRDSFHEQYFGPGTRLTVT.